These T cell receptor beta chains were read from a single sample in a study of OX40 agonist ivuxolimab in advanced cancers. Sequencing was performed with immunoSEQ multiplex PCR; in TCRdb, only in-frame clones are kept and a portion is missing. Of 50,000 to 70,000 clones listed, around 90% are singletons. Sequenced here: CD4+ or CD8+ T cells sorted from blood, sampled in a trial of the OX40 agonist ivuxolimab. Receptors were obtained from an adult with an advanced solid tumor such as melanoma, head and neck, liver or kidney cancer. CDR3s include the opening cysteine and the closing phenylalanine or tryptophan. Fields, in order: D gene, J gene, V gene, clone size, CDR3 DNA, CDR3 protein. A D gene is named only where the DNA matches it firmly. Not all rows give a size; the values are once, few, many and, for expanded clones, a class.

TRBD1 TRBJ1-2 TRBV19 . TGTGCCAGTAGGGCCACAGGGGGGAACTATGGCTACACCTTC CASRATGGNYGYTF
TRBD2 TRBJ2-1 TRBV7-9 few TGTGCCAGCAGCATGGGACTAGCGGGAAGGCAGTTCTTC CASSMGLAGRQFF
. TRBJ1-5 TRBV2 . TGTGCCAGCAGTGGAGTACGGACGGGCAATCAGCCCCAGCATTTT CASSGVRTGNQPQHF
TRBD1 TRBJ2-7 TRBV30 . TGTGCCTGGAGAAACAGGGGGCTCGAGCAGTACTTC CAWRNRGLEQYF
. TRBJ1-1 TRBV10-2 . TGCGCCAGCAGTGATCGGGGCGCCCAAGAAGCTTTCTTT CASSDRGAQEAFF
TRBD1 TRBJ1-2 TRBV6-5 . TGTGCCAGCAGAAAGACAGGGAAGGGTGGCTACACCTTC CASRKTGKGGYTF
. TRBJ1-3 TRBV7-6 . TGTGCCAGCAGCTTAGGTTTTCTAAGCTCTGGAAACACCATATATTTT CASSLGFLSSGNTIYF
TRBD2 TRBJ2-7 TRBV19 . TGTGCCAGTAGTAGACTTTCCGGGACTAGCGGCACCTACGAGCAGTACTTC CASSRLSGTSGTYEQYF
. TRBJ2-3 TRBV5-1 . TGCGCCAGCAGCCTCACAGATACGCAGTATTTT CASSLTDTQYF
TRBD1 TRBJ1-2 TRBV12-5 . TGTGCTAGTGGTTTGGGACAGGGTACGGACTATGGCTACACCTTC CASGLGQGTDYGYTF
. TRBJ2-2 TRBV9 . TGTGCCAGCAGCCGGATGAACACCGGGGAGCTGTTTTTT CASSRMNTGELFF
. TRBJ2-2 TRBV5-1 once TGCGCCAGCAGAGAGGGACTTTCTCTCGGGGAGCTGTTTTTT CASREGLSLGELFF
TRBD1 TRBJ2-2 TRBV5-4 . TGTGCCAGCAGCACCTTGACAGGGCGCGGATACACCGGGGAGCTGTTTTTT CASSTLTGRGYTGELFF
TRBD2 TRBJ2-1 TRBV19 . TGTGCCAGTAGTTCGCTAGCGGGATTGGATGAGCAGTTCTTC CASSSLAGLDEQFF
TRBD2 TRBJ2-3 TRBV2 . TGTGCCAGCAGTAGCGGGAGGGTGGCAGATACGCAGTATTTT CASSSGRVADTQYF
. TRBJ1-1 TRBV10-2 . TGCGCCAGCAGTGAGTCAGTGAACACTGAAGCTTTCTTT CASSESVNTEAFF
TRBD2 TRBJ2-5 TRBV14 once TGTGCCAGCAGTCGGACTAGCGGGAGTTGGGAGACCCAGTACTTC CASSRTSGSWETQYF
TRBD2 TRBJ2-3 TRBV27 . TGTGCCAGCAGTTTATTAGGCGGGAGGGGGAGAGATACGCAGTATTTT CASSLLGGRGRDTQYF
. TRBJ2-7 TRBV7-2 . TGTGCCAGCAGCTTAGGACTACGGGACGAGCAGTACTTC CASSLGLRDEQYF
TRBD1 TRBJ2-1 TRBV6-6 . TGTGCCAGCAGGGACGACAGGGGGATCGGCAATGAGCAGTTCTTC CASRDDRGIGNEQFF
TRBD2 TRBJ2-7 TRBV10-2 . TGCGCCAGCAGTGATTCCCGGACTAGCGTGTCGGGATCCTTC CASSDSRTSVSGSF
. TRBJ2-1 TRBV7-9 . TGTGCCAGCAGCCTGCGGATTGGTGAGCAGTTCTTC CASSLRIGEQFF
. TRBJ1-2 TRBV28 . TGTGCCAGCAGTTTGGGGGGAAACTATGGCTACACCTTC CASSLGGNYGYTF
TRBD1 TRBJ1-4 TRBV19 . TGTGCCAGTAGTACGCAGGGGGCCGGTGAAAAACTGTTTTTT CASSTQGAGEKLFF
TRBD2 TRBJ2-7 TRBV2 . TGTGCCAGCACCCCCCAACTAGCGGGAGGGCGACACGAGCAGTACTTC CASTPQLAGGRHEQYF
. TRBJ2-2 TRBV10-3 few TGTGCCAGCTCGGGGGAGGCCTTGACCGGGGAGCTGTTTTTT CASSGEALTGELFF
. TRBJ2-7 TRBV19 . TGTGCCAGTAGTATAGACGGACTTTCCTACGAGCAGTACTTC CASSIDGLSYEQYF
TRBD1 TRBJ2-1 TRBV29-1 . TGCAGCGGGTACCCGGGACAGAGTAATGAGCAGTTCTTC CSGYPGQSNEQFF
. TRBJ2-2 TRBV5-1 . TGCGCCAGCACGCAGGGACATTCGAACACCGGGGAGCTGTTTTTT CASTQGHSNTGELFF
. TRBJ1-2 TRBV6-5 . TGTGCCAGCAGCAACAACAGGTGGGGGAGCTACACCTTC CASSNNRWGSYTF